The 10 T cell receptor beta chains below were found in one sample sequenced in a study of blood T cell repertoires in COVID-19. Assay: immunoSEQ multiplex PCR; the TCRdb copy retains only in-frame clones and omits some. The repertoire holds about 140,000 clones, 82% seen once, with roughly 4% in the top ten. Sequencing was performed on peripheral blood. These receptors were obtained from a woman aged 80 or over with acute or convalescent COVID-19.

The chain uses TRBV7-3 and TRBJ2-5; 8 bases are shared with TRBD2. V lost 5 bases, J lost 1 base, and 15 bases stayed unmatched. The CDR3 loop spans 18 amino acids. The germline gives CDR1 SGHTA, CDR2 FQGTGA. The chain's CDR3 is CASSPGASAGALQETQYF. CDR3 DNA sequence: TGTGCCAGCAGCCCTGGAGCATCAGCGGGGGCCCTCCAAGAGACCCAGTACTTC.

The chain joins TRBV30 to TRBJ1-1; TRBD1 is a possible D gene (6 bases). Trimming shortened V by 4 bases and J by 1 base, and 19 bases separated the two germline ends. The CDR3 has 16 residues. Germline loops: CDR1 GTSNPN, CDR2 SVGIG (reference sequence). CDR3 bases: TGTGCCTGGACCACCTACTTCGGGGACAAGAACACTGAAGCTTTCTTT. This codes for CAWTTYFGDKNTEAFF.

The chain joins TRBV15 to TRBJ2-1; a possible D gene is TRBD2 (6 bases). Trimming pared 0 bases from V and 10 bases from J, leaving 10 bases between. CDR1 and CDR2 from the germline V gene are LNHNV and YYDKDF (reference sequence). The CDR3 is 13 amino acids. CDR3 DNA: TGTGCCACCAGCAGAGATTGGGGGGAAGAGCAGTTCTTC. This codes for CATSRDWGEEQFF.

The chain uses TRBV5-6 and TRBJ1-5; D remains ambiguous. Germline loops: CDR1 SGHDT, CDR2 YYEEEE. V was trimmed by 4 bases and J by 2 bases, leaving 7 bases between them. This CDR3 is 13 amino acids long. The CDR3 DNA sequence: TGTGCCAGCAGCAGAGTCGGCAATCAGCCCCAGCATTTT. It yields the protein CASSRVGNQPQHF.

The gene calls are TRBV11-2 and TRBJ1-6, with a tentative D call TRBD1 (6 bases). CDR3 length: 16 residues. V lost 3 bases, J lost 2 bases, and 11 bases lay in between. Germline CDR1 is SGHAT and CDR2 is FQNNGV. CDR3 in amino acids: CASSFSRQAYNSPLHF. The CDR3 nucleotides read TGTGCCAGCAGCTTCTCCCGACAGGCCTATAATTCACCCCTCCACTTT. The full variable domain, its missing parts supplied by reference TRBV11-2 and TRBJ1-6, is EAGVAQSPRYKIIEKRQSVAFWCNPISGHATLYWYQQILGQGPKLLIQFQNNGVVDDSQLPKDRFSAERLKGVDSTLKIQPAKLEDSAVYLCASSFSRQAYNSPLHFGNGTRLTVT.

This clone appeared once. This chain connects TRBV9 to TRBJ2-5; 8 bases line up with TRBD2. Looked up from germline, CDR1 is SGDLS and CDR2 is YYNGEE. After removal of 3 bases from V and 4 bases from J, the junction contained 8 bases not matched to a gene. This CDR3 contains 15 residues. The CDR3 loop is CASSARGGSVETQYF. In DNA, the CDR3 is TGTGCCAGCAGCGCACGGGGGGGCAGCGTAGAGACCCAGTACTTC.

The J gene is TRBJ1-3, the V gene TRBV15; D ambiguous. The germline V and J ends were trimmed by 7 bases and 0 bases, with 7 bases remaining between them. Germline CDR1 reads LNHNV; CDR2 reads YYDKDF (reference sequence). The CDR3 sequence is 13 residues long. Here the CDR3 reads CATTLRSGNTIYF. CDR3 DNA sequence: TGTGCCACCACTTTGCGCTCTGGAAACACCATATATTTT.

The chain couples TRBV7-9 to TRBJ1-6; 9 bases map to TRBD1. Germline CDR1 SEHNR, CDR2 FQNEAQ (reference sequence). There are 15 residues in the CDR3. The junction had 9 bases not matched to a gene; V was cut back by 5 bases and J by 10 bases. The CDR3 loop is CASSALQGARSPLHF. The CDR3 nucleotides read TGTGCCAGCAGCGCCCTACAGGGGGCACGATCACCCCTCCACTTT.

This chain joins TRBV7-9 and TRBJ2-5; D may be TRBD1 (6 bases). V was cut by 11 bases and J by 2 bases, with 15 bases left in between. The CDR3 length is 13 residues. Germline assignment: CDR1 SEHNR and CDR2 FQNEAQ (reference sequence). CDR3 sequence: CAGVWGRQETQYF. The DNA for the CDR3 is TGTGCCGGAGTCTGGGGGCGGCAAGAGACCCAGTACTTC.

The chain carries TRBV23-1 and TRBJ1-5; D is unclear. TRBV23-1 is an ORF; its function is uncertain. The CDR3 spans 12 residues. V lost 4 bases and J 7 bases, leaving 8 bases between the germline ends. The chain's CDR3 is CASSPFGQPQHF. Here the CDR3 DNA reads TGCGCCAGCAGTCCATTCGGGCAGCCCCAGCATTTT.